These 8 T cell receptor beta chains were all obtained from the same sample, sequenced in a study of OX40 agonist ivuxolimab in advanced cancers. Library construction relied on the immunoSEQ multiplex PCR assay. TCRdb provides this immuneACCESS table in a form limited to in-frame rearrangements. Some clones are lacking; in checked studies, under half of them reflect an unresolved V gene, and why the rest are absent is not known. The sample records some 80,000 clones, 65% to 90% of which are singletons. The ten largest account for around 2% of the sample. The source material was CD4+ or CD8+ T cells sorted from blood, sampled in a trial of the OX40 agonist ivuxolimab. These receptors all stem from an adult with an advanced solid tumor such as melanoma, head and neck, liver or kidney cancer.

The V gene is TRBV5-1, the J gene TRBJ2-7; D tentatively reads TRBD1 or TRBD2 (5 bases each). Trimming took 5 bases from V and 0 from J, leaving 12 bases between them. There are 14 residues in the CDR3. CDR1 and CDR2 (germline): SGHRS, YFSETQ. DNA for the CDR3: TGCGCCAGCAGGGGGGACCCGAGCTCCTACGAGCAGTACTTC. This codes for CASRGDPSSYEQYF.

A note on this clone: Because the CDR3's place on the DNA is in doubt, the DNA is left out and the CDR3 is given as listed by TCRdb. This chain links TRBV6-6 with TRBJ2-3; TRBD2 was called by the table and not checked on the DNA. CDR1 and CDR2 (germline): MNHNY, SVGAGI (reference sequence). A total of 16 residues make up the CDR3, ends included. CDR3 region: CASSSSYGISTDTQYF.

V is TRBV7-2 and J is TRBJ2-3; D gene unclear. This CDR3 has 14 residues. Trimming cost V 0 bases and J 4 bases, with 8 bases left between them. Germline CDR1 reads SGHTA; CDR2 reads FQGNSA. CDR3 nucleotide sequence: TGTGCCAGCAGCTTAGCGGGCAGCTCAGATACGCAGTATTTT. Translating gives CASSLAGSSDTQYF.

V is TRBV5-5 and J is TRBJ2-4, with 10 nucleotides matching TRBD1. CDR3 size: 19 residues. Trimming removed 5 bases from V and 9 bases from J; junction bases left unmatched: 23. From germline, CDR1 is SGHKS and CDR2 YYEKEE (reference sequence). This CDR3 is CASSLLDGRDRGGPGIQYF. In nucleotides, the CDR3 is TGTGCCAGCAGTTTGCTTGATGGGCGGGACAGGGGAGGTCCGGGCATTCAGTACTTC.

The chain links TRBV7-8 to TRBJ2-1; 9 bases map to TRBD2. CDR3 size: 14 residues. V lost 5 bases, J lost 5 bases, and 4 bases stayed unmatched. The germline CDR1 and CDR2 sequences are SGHVS and FQNEAQ. The CDR3 DNA is TGTGCCAGCAGCCTTAGCGGGGGAAACAATGAGCAGTTCTTC. Its translation: CASSLSGGNNEQFF.

The chain recombines TRBV5-6 with TRBJ2-3; 7 bases match TRBD2. Germline V gene sequence: CDR1 SGHDT, CDR2 YYEEEE. This CDR3 spans 17 amino acids. The ends lost 2 bases at V and 1 base at J; junction bases unmatched: 10. The CDR3 here is CASSLRRLAWGTDTQYF. The CDR3 coding sequence is TGTGCCAGCAGCTTACGGAGACTAGCTTGGGGCACAGATACGCAGTATTTT.

This clone was observed once. V usage is TRBV18 and J usage is TRBJ2-5; 11 nucleotides match TRBD1. The V gene end was trimmed by 4 bases and the J gene end by 5 bases; junction bases not matched to a gene: 6. CDR3 length: 15 amino acids. Germline V gene sequence: CDR1 KGHSH, CDR2 LQKENI. In nucleotides, the CDR3 is TGTGCCAGCTCACAGAGGACAGGGGGCGGGGAGACCCAGTACTTC. Amino acid sequence: CASSQRTGGGETQYF.

J is TRBJ2-7 and V is TRBV2; 12 bases align to TRBD2. The germline CDR1 and CDR2 sequences are SNHLY and FYNNEI. Losses at the gene ends were 5 bases for V and 6 bases for J; bases not matched to a gene: 5. The CDR3 extends over 14 amino acids. The CDR3, as DNA: TGTGCCAGCAGTACGACTAGCGGGGGTCTCGAGCAGTACTTC. This codes for CASSTTSGGLEQYF.